This passage covers 7 T cell receptor beta chains from one sample sequenced in a study of siplizumab effects on memory and regulatory T cells. Assay used: immunoSEQ multiplex PCR; TCRdb lists only in-frame clones, some missing. Of 75,000 to 100,000 clones in the sample, over 90% were seen once. Specimen: non-Treg CD4+ T cells sorted from blood. All receptors come from a human donor in good health.

In this sample, this clone turned up once. V gene TRBV15 combines with J gene TRBJ1-2, with no clear D. V dropped 0 bases and J dropped 1 base, with 15 bases sitting between them. CDR1 is LNHNV and CDR2 is YYDKDF in the germline V gene (reference sequence). This CDR3 has 17 amino acids. The CDR3 loop reads CATSREGADTRNYGYTF. CDR3 sequence (DNA): TGTGCCACCAGCAGAGAGGGAGCAGATACACGTAACTATGGCTACACCTTC.

V gene TRBV5-1 combines with J gene TRBJ2-3; tentatively, D is TRBD1 (6 bases). This CDR3 contains 15 residues. Trimming removed 4 bases from V and 2 bases from J, with 14 bases in between. CDR1 SGHRS and CDR2 YFSETQ come from the germline V gene. The DNA for the CDR3 is TGCGCCAGCAGCGAGGAGACAGGCCTCACAGATACGCAGTATTTT. This gives the protein CASSEETGLTDTQYF.

V usage is TRBV11-2 and J usage is TRBJ2-7; D possibly corresponds to TRBD2 (5 bases). Germline V gene sequence: CDR1 SGHAT, CDR2 FQNNGV. The CDR3 is made up of 12 amino acids. V was clipped by 5 bases and J by 4 bases, with 9 bases between them. CDR3 nucleotide sequence: TGTGCCAGCAGCCAAGGACTGTACGAGCAGTACTTC. This sequence encodes CASSQGLYEQYF.

The J gene is TRBJ2-3, the V gene TRBV7-3; D remains ambiguous. CDR3 size: 12 residues. Germline CDR1 is SGHTA and CDR2 is FQGTGA. Trimming cost V 7 bases and J 6 bases, with 11 bases left between them. CDR3 in DNA: TGTGCCAGCACCGCTATACCCGATACGCAGTATTTT. Amino acid sequence: CASTAIPDTQYF.

The chain links TRBV2 to TRBJ2-3; no reliable D call. The CDR3 contains 13 residues. Between the trimmed V and J ends, which lost 3 bases and 10 bases, there was a span of 14 bases. In germline, CDR1 is SNHLY, CDR2 FYNNEI. The CDR3 reads CASSDDDLRAQYF. The CDR3 DNA is TGTGCCAGCAGTGATGATGACCTGAGAGCGCAGTATTTT.

The chain employs TRBV5-1 and TRBJ1-1, with D possibly being TRBD1 (5 bases). The germline CDR1 and CDR2 sequences are SGHRS and YFSETQ. CDR3 length: 12 amino acids. The V gene lost 4 bases and the J gene lost 8 bases, with 12 bases spanning the gap. The CDR3 loop reads CASSGGTEEAFF. The CDR3 DNA is TGCGCCAGCAGCGGGGGGACGGAGGAAGCTTTCTTT.

The rearrangement joins TRBV5-6 to TRBJ2-3; either TRBD1 or TRBD2 may supply D (6 bases each). CDR3 length equals 15 residues. The V and J ends lost 0 bases and 8 bases respectively, with 16 bases between them. Germline lookup yields CDR1 SGHDT and CDR2 YYEEEE. The CDR3, as DNA: TGTGCCAGCAGCTTGGCCAAAGGGGGACTCCGTACGCAGTATTTT. It is translated as CASSLAKGGLRTQYF.